This TCR beta chain was sequenced during a study of blood T cell repertoires in COVID-19. As for the study in general: The United States, Italy and Spain were the sources of the acute and convalescent COVID-19 samples.

TCRdb keeps only in-frame clones here, not all; method: immunoSEQ multiplex PCR. The sample holds fewer than 200,000 clones, 80% to 90% seen once. Deletions cut 4 bases from V and 3 bases from J, with 16 bases between. The CDR3 spans 16 residues. Germline values: CDR1 MGHDK, CDR2 SYGVNS. The chain couples TRBV25-1 to TRBJ1-3; D gene ambiguous. The TCR was taken from a man aged 35 to 55 with active or convalescent COVID-19. The sequencing input was peripheral blood. The CDR3: CASSVGGHGDGNTIYF. For the CDR3, the DNA is TGTGCCAGCAGTGTAGGAGGTCACGGAGATGGAAACACCATATATTTT.